This TCR beta chain was recorded in a study of shared clonotypes between healthy human individuals. Here immunoSEQ multiplex PCR was the method, and the copy in TCRdb shows in-frame clones only, minus some. The repertoire holds approximately 940,000 clones, about 80% seen once, with around 1.5% in the top ten. Losses at the gene ends were 6 bases for V and 3 bases for J; bases not matched to a gene: 4. Germline CDR1 and CDR2: SNHLY and FYNNEI. The CDR3 sequence is 15 residues long. This clone has only a few counts. This clonotype was obtained from a man aged 18 to 30 in good health. The sample consisted of memory CD4+ T cells sorted from blood. The sample's subset: CD45RA-negative fraction. The chain has TRBV2 and TRBJ2-5, with TRBD2 identical over 13 bases. Written as DNA, the CDR3 is TGTGCCAGCAGAAGGGGGACTAGCGGGGAAGAGACCCAGTACTTC. Amino acid sequence: CASRRGTSGEETQYF.